The subject of this entry is one TCR beta chain. This specimen belongs to a study of CD8+ T cells in alopecia areata. RNA was extracted and reverse transcribed into cDNA as the sequencing template. TCRdb's copy holds only in-frame clones and misses some; the assay was immunoSEQ multiplex PCR. The data contain about 110,000 clones, approximately 63% of them seen just once; the ten biggest clones take up 20% to 25%. Germline trimming cut 4 bases from V and 10 bases from J; bases unmatched to any gene: 4. Germline V CDR1 and CDR2: MGHDK, SYGVNS. The length of the CDR3 is 14 residues. The chain recombines TRBV25-1 with TRBJ1-6, with TRBD1 identical over 10 bases. Sequencing was done on a sample of CD8+ T cells sorted from blood. The receptor's source is a human donor in good health. The CDR3: CASSGQGASSPLHF. For the CDR3, the DNA is TGTGCCAGCAGTGGACAGGGGGCATCGTCACCCCTCCACTTT.